These 9 T cell receptor beta chains were sequenced from one sample in a study of blood T cell repertoires in COVID-19. Produced via immunoSEQ multiplex PCR; TCRdb's table is partial and in-frame only. This sample has about 44,000 clones; around 84% occur once, and the top ten carry about 40%. The material sequenced was peripheral blood. Receptor source: a human donor in a cohort sampled during active COVID-19.

This chain connects TRBV5-6 to TRBJ1-2; D is unresolved. CDR1 and CDR2 from the germline V gene are SGHDT and YYEEEE. V was clipped by 1 base and J by 7 bases, with 5 bases between them. This CDR3 spans 11 amino acids. CDR3 residues: CASSLRRGYTF. The DNA of the CDR3 is TGTGCCAGCAGCTTGCGTCGTGGCTACACCTTC.

The chain links TRBV9 to TRBJ2-4, with a tentative D call TRBD1 (5 bases). The CDR3 loop spans 14 amino acids. Trimming removed 0 bases from V and 5 bases from J, with 9 bases in between. Germline CDR1 SGDLS, CDR2 YYNGEE. The CDR3 coding sequence is TGTGCCAGCAGCGTAGGGGGCGTAGAAAACATTCAGTACTTC. Protein: CASSVGGVENIQYF.

J is TRBJ1-2 and V is TRBV19; D is uncertain. CDR1 is LNHDA and CDR2 is SQIVND in the germline V gene (reference sequence). This CDR3 has 14 residues. The V gene lost 0 bases and the J gene lost 7 bases, with 12 bases spanning the gap. CDR3 residues: CASSIDPGGIGYTF. CDR3 in DNA: TGTGCCAGTAGTATAGATCCAGGAGGGATTGGCTACACCTTC.

The chain combines TRBV19 with TRBJ2-3; maybe TRBD2 (6 bases). The germline V and J ends were trimmed by 6 bases and 0 bases, with 16 bases remaining between them. The CDR3 is 16 residues long. The germline V gene has CDR1 LNHDA and CDR2 SQIVND (reference sequence). The CDR3 bases are TGTGCCAGTAGCCGACGGACGGGGACTAGCACAGATACGCAGTATTTT. It translates to CASSRRTGTSTDTQYF.

This chain connects TRBV6-6 to TRBJ1-1; a possible D gene is TRBD1 (6 bases). Germline V gene data show CDR1 as MNHNY and CDR2 as SVGAGI (reference sequence). The CDR3 runs to 13 residues. Trimming removed 8 bases at V and 4 bases at J, with 14 bases between. The CDR3 nucleotides read TGTGCCAGCCCACGACAGGCGGGCACTGAAGCTTTCTTT. Protein: CASPRQAGTEAFF.

CDR3 region: CASSVSPLRGNSPLHF. CDR3 DNA: TGCGCCAGCTCGGTTAGTCCCCTAAGGGGAAATTCACCCCTCCACTTT. The chain couples TRBV4-1 to TRBJ1-6; possible D gene TRBD1, 5 bases. CDR1 and CDR2 from the germline V gene are MGHRA and YSYEKL. CDR3 length: 16 amino acids. V dropped 8 bases and J dropped 7 bases, with 21 bases sitting between them.

The gene calls are TRBV2 and TRBJ2-1, with D possibly TRBD1 on 5 matching bases. The CDR3 length is 11 residues. V was pared by 6 bases and J by 10 bases, with 10 bases between. CDR1 and CDR2 from the germline V gene are SNHLY and FYNNEI. The CDR3 bases are TGTGCCAGCAGCAGGGAATACGAGCAGTTCTTC. It specifies CASSREYEQFF.

Here the CDR3 DNA reads TGTGCCAGCAGTCCCCGGACAGGGGGTCCTGGAAACACCATATATTTT. It encodes CASSPRTGGPGNTIYF. V is TRBV27 and J is TRBJ1-3; 10 nucleotides line up with TRBD1. The V and J ends lost 5 bases and 2 bases, in that order; junction bases with no gene match: 6. Germline CDR1 is MNHEY and CDR2 is SMNVEV (reference sequence). This CDR3 is built from 16 residues.

The genes are TRBV6-5 and TRBJ2-4; 7 nucleotides align to TRBD2. The CDR3 extends over 15 amino acids. CDR1 and CDR2 (germline): MNHEY, SVGAGI. The V and J ends lost 5 bases and 1 base, in that order; junction bases with no gene match: 5. The CDR3 DNA follows: TGTGCCAGCAGTCCGACTAGCTTGGCCAAAAACATTCAGTACTTC. Translation: CASSPTSLAKNIQYF.